These 23 T cell receptor beta chains originate from one sample sequenced in a study of CD8 T cells in Susac syndrome. An amount of RNA that ranged from roughly 0.5 to 1 ug was reverse transcribed with random hexamers. TCRdb recomputed calls from the immunoSEQ multiplex PCR reads with MiXCR, one row per CDR3 protein. The sample includes 180,000 or so distinct CDR3 sequences, roughly 94% seen only once; the top ten take less than 0.12%. The source material was CD4+ T cells from PBMCs. The receptor set was obtained from a human donor in good health.

The V and J genes are TRBV27 and TRBJ2-3, with D unclear. The germline CDR1 and CDR2 sequences are MNHEY and SMNVEV (reference sequence). The CDR3 length is 13 residues. Trimming shortened V by 6 bases and J by 2 bases, and 9 bases separated the two germline ends. DNA for the CDR3: TGTGCCAGCAGGAACCCTTACACAGATACGCAGTATTTT. It yields the protein CASRNPYTDTQYF.

V usage is TRBV3-1 and J usage is TRBJ2-7, with D perhaps being TRBD1 or TRBD2 (5 bases each). The germline CDR1 and CDR2 sequences are LGHDT and YNNKEL (reference sequence). V lost 0 bases and J lost 9, with 12 bases in between. The CDR3 runs to 13 residues. The CDR3 DNA follows: TGTGCCAGCAGCCAAGATACGAGGGGACGGCAGTACTTC. Protein product: CASSQDTRGRQYF.

The V gene is TRBV20-1, the J gene TRBJ2-2, with D possibly being TRBD1 or TRBD2 (6 bases each). With 0 bases removed from V and 5 bases from J, the gap between germline ends came to 16 bases. This CDR3 region has 16 residues. Germline lookup yields CDR1 DFQATT and CDR2 SNEGSKA (reference sequence). The CDR3 DNA reads TGCAGTGCTAGAGATCAAAGGGGGGCGGGTACCGGGGAGCTGTTTTTT. Translated: CSARDQRGAGTGELFF.

The CDR3 sequence: CSARVAVTVGEQYF. The CDR3 bases are TGCAGTGCTAGAGTTGCGGTTACCGTGGGCGAGCAGTACTTC. The V and J genes are TRBV20-1 and TRBJ2-7; D unclear. The CDR3 consists of 14 residues. From germline, CDR1 is DFQATT and CDR2 SNEGSKA (reference sequence). The V and J ends lost 1 base and 6 bases respectively, with 16 bases between them.

This clonotype was recorded once. The CDR3 sequence is CASSVTGDPSEAFF. The CDR3 nucleotides read TGTGCCAGCAGCGTTACAGGGGACCCCAGTGAAGCTTTCTTT. V is TRBV9 and J is TRBJ1-1; 7 bases align to TRBD1. J gave up 7 bases and V 2 bases, and 8 bases lay outside the gene matches. CDR3 length: 14 residues. The germline CDR1 and CDR2 sequences are SGDLS and YYNGEE.

The rearrangement joins TRBV15 to TRBJ1-2, with D unclear. This CDR3 is 12 amino acids long. Trimming removed 0 bases at V and 14 bases at J, with 13 bases between. The germline V gene has CDR1 LNHNV and CDR2 YYDKDF (reference sequence). CDR3: CATSRDGGRETF. The CDR3 nucleotides read TGTGCCACCAGCAGAGATGGTGGCAGAGAGACCTTC.

The rearrangement uses TRBV29-1 and TRBJ2-5, with D maybe TRBD1 (5 bases). The germline CDR1 and CDR2 sequences are SQVTM and ANQGSEA. The CDR3 runs to 16 residues. V shed 3 bases and J shed 4 bases, with 21 bases lying between them. This chain's CDR3 is CSVDESRVLGPETQYF. The CDR3 coding sequence is TGCAGCGTTGACGAATCTAGGGTTTTGGGGCCAGAGACCCAGTACTTC.

The rearrangement links TRBV5-1 to TRBJ2-7, with D uncertain. Trimming removed 1 base from V and 0 bases from J, with 5 bases in between. Germline assignment: CDR1 SGHRS and CDR2 YFSETQ. CDR3 length equals 13 residues. Here the CDR3 DNA reads TGCGCCAGCAGCTTGCGGTTCTCCTACGAGCAGTACTTC. It yields the protein CASSLRFSYEQYF. Combining the CDR3 with reference TRBV5-1 and TRBJ2-7 gives the whole variable domain KAGVTQTPRYLIKTRGQQVTLSCSPISGHRSVSWYQQTPGQGLQFLFEYFSETQRNKGNFPGRFSGRQFSNSRSEMNVSTLELGDSALYLCASSLRFSYEQYFGPGTRLTVT.

Only one count was recorded for this clonotype. V and J are TRBV12-3 or TRBV12-4 and TRBJ2-3; no definite D call. V lost 8 bases to trimming and J lost 5 bases, with 8 bases between them. The CDR3 sequence is 11 residues long. CDR3 amino acids: CASGRIDTQYF. CDR3 nucleotides: TGTGCCAGCGGCCGGATAGATACGCAGTATTTT.

V gene TRBV23-1 combines with J gene TRBJ1-2, with 10 bases identical to TRBD1. TRBV23-1 is treated as an ORF (open reading frame) with a function not yet certain. This CDR3 spans 13 amino acids. Trimming removed 3 bases from V and 8 bases from J; junction bases left unmatched: 3. CDR3 sequence: CASSHDRGHGYTF. The CDR3 coding sequence is TGCGCCAGCAGTCATGACAGGGGGCACGGCTACACCTTC.

The V and J genes are TRBV29-1 and TRBJ1-1; the D gene is possibly TRBD1 (5 bases). Germline loops: CDR1 SQVTM, CDR2 ANQGSEA. The CDR3 spans 12 residues. The V end lost 6 bases, the J end lost 1 base, and 9 bases lay between the germline ends. The CDR3 is CSVSTANTEAFF. The CDR3 coding sequence is TGCAGCGTCTCGACAGCGAACACTGAAGCTTTCTTT.

This rearrangement joins TRBV5-1 to TRBJ1-2; maybe TRBD1 (6 bases). Between the trimmed V and J ends, which lost 5 bases and 2 bases, there was a span of 16 bases. Looked up from germline, CDR1 is SGHRS and CDR2 is YFSETQ. This CDR3 contains 15 residues. The DNA for the CDR3 is TGCGCCAGCAGTGGACAGCCCCAGAAGAACTATGGCTACACCTTC. It codes for CASSGQPQKNYGYTF.

The chain is built from TRBV20-1 and TRBJ2-7, with 7 bases fitting TRBD2. Germline assignment: CDR1 DFQATT and CDR2 SNEGSKA (reference sequence). Unmatched junction bases numbered 9, after V lost 6 bases and J lost 1 base. The CDR3 consists of 14 residues. The CDR3: CSAPTSDRSYEQYF. The DNA of the CDR3 is TGCAGTGCACCCACTAGCGACAGATCCTACGAGCAGTACTTC.

The chain has TRBV28 and TRBJ1-1; D not resolved. CDR3 size: 12 residues. Germline assignment: CDR1 MDHEN and CDR2 SYDVKM. Trimming removed 8 bases from V and 8 bases from J, with 15 bases in between. Here the CDR3 DNA reads TGTGCCAGCGTAAGACAAGGCGCCGAAGCTTTCTTT. Encoded protein: CASVRQGAEAFF.

The V gene is TRBV6-2 or TRBV6-3, the J gene TRBJ2-7; TRBD2 might be the D (7 bases). Germline V CDR1 and CDR2: MNHEY, SVGEGT. Trimming pared 7 bases from V and 4 bases from J, leaving 17 bases between. The CDR3 is 14 amino acids. The CDR3 sequence is CASTRGGIGYEQYF. In DNA, the CDR3 is TGTGCCAGCACCCGCGGGGGCATTGGGTACGAGCAGTACTTC.

This chain joins TRBV7-9 and TRBJ2-7; D remains unclear. The CDR3 is made up of 11 amino acids. V was cut by 5 bases and J by 6 bases, with 8 bases left in between. The germline V gene encodes CDR1 SEHNR and CDR2 FQNEAQ (reference sequence). CDR3 sequence (DNA): TGTGCCAGCAGCGAACTCTTCGAGCAGTACTTC. Translation: CASSELFEQYF.

The chain carries TRBV5-4 and TRBJ2-1; 7 bases map to TRBD1. From germline, CDR1 is SGHNT and CDR2 YYREEE (reference sequence). Losses at the gene ends were 3 bases for V and 6 bases for J; bases not matched to a gene: 9. The CDR3 totals 15 residues. The CDR3, as DNA: TGTGCCAGCAGCTCCGCCGGGACAGCACTCAATGAGCAGTTCTTC. It yields the protein CASSSAGTALNEQFF. Full variable domain (outside the CDR3, taken from reference TRBV5-4 and TRBJ2-1): ETGVTQSPTHLIKTRGQQVTLRCSSQSGHNTVSWYQQALGQGPQFIFQYYREEENGRGNFPPRFSGLQFPNYSSELNVNALELDDSALYLCASSSAGTALNEQFFGPGTRLTVL.

The chain recombines TRBV3-1 with TRBJ1-1; D call uncertain. Germline loops: CDR1 LGHDT, CDR2 YNNKEL (reference sequence). The CDR3 runs 14 residues. V was trimmed by 3 bases and J by 1 base, leaving 9 bases between them. As DNA, the CDR3 is TGTGCCAGCAGCCACCCCCGCCCGAACACTGAAGCTTTCTTT. It specifies CASSHPRPNTEAFF.

CDR3 DNA: TGTGCCTGGACTAGCGGGAGGGCCGAAGAGCAGTACTTC. It yields the protein CAWTSGRAEEQYF. The chain couples TRBV30 to TRBJ2-7, with 12 nucleotides matching TRBD2. Trimming removed 4 bases from V and 7 bases from J; junction bases left unmatched: 5. This CDR3 comprises 13 residues. The germline gives CDR1 GTSNPN, CDR2 SVGIG (reference sequence). The variable domain in full, completed from reference TRBV30 and TRBJ2-7, reads SQTIHQWPATLVQPVGSPLSLECTVEGTSNPNLYWYRQAAGRGLQLLFYSVGIGQISSEVPQNLSASRPQDRQFILSSKKLLLSDSGFYLCAWTSGRAEEQYFGPGTRLTVT.

This clonotype has more than one count but fewer than ten. The J gene is TRBJ2-3, the V gene TRBV5-1; D might be TRBD1 (6 bases). The V gene's germline CDR1 is SGHRS and CDR2 YFSETQ. V was trimmed by 0 bases and J by 4 bases, leaving 12 bases between them. The CDR3 consists of 15 residues. CDR3 sequence (DNA): TGCGCCAGCAGCTTGGAGGGCAGGGGAGCAGATACGCAGTATTTT. Its translation: CASSLEGRGADTQYF.

This clonotype was counted a single time. The genes are TRBV5-1 and TRBJ2-1; D is undetermined. CDR3 size: 14 residues. Trimming pared 3 bases from V and 10 bases from J, leaving 17 bases between. Germline V gene lookup returns CDR1 SGHRS and CDR2 YFSETQ. CDR3 sequence: CASSYSLLAEEQFF. The DNA of the CDR3 is TGCGCCAGCAGCTACTCCCTCCTCGCGGAGGAGCAGTTCTTC.

This clonotype was picked up one time. V and J are TRBV5-4 and TRBJ2-1; D uncertain. Trimming removed 3 bases from V and 3 bases from J, with 7 bases in between. The V gene's germline CDR1 is SGHNT and CDR2 YYREEE (reference sequence). This CDR3 has 13 residues. CDR3 residues: CASSSTNYNEQFF. CDR3 nucleotide sequence: TGTGCCAGCAGCTCAACGAACTACAATGAGCAGTTCTTC.

The rearrangement links TRBV7-2 to TRBJ1-5; D unresolved. Germline V gene lookup returns CDR1 SGHTA and CDR2 FQGNSA. The CDR3 spans 15 residues. Trimming stripped 1 base from V and 4 bases from J, with 11 bases between. The CDR3 DNA follows: TGTGCCAGCAGCTTAGATGGGTCAGCGAATCAGCCCCAGCATTTT. This sequence encodes CASSLDGSANQPQHF.